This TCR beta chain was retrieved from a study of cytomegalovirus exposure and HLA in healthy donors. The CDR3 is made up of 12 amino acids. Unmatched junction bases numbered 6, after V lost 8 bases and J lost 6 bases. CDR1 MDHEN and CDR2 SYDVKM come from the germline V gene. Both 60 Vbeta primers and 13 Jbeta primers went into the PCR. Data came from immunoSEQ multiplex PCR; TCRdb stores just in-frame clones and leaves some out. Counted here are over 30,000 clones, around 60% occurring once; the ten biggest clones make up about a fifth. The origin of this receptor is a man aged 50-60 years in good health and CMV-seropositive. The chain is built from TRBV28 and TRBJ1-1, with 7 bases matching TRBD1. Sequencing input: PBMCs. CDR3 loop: CASQRQGSEAFF. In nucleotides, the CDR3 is TGTGCCAGCCAAAGACAGGGCTCTGAAGCTTTCTTT.